This T cell receptor (beta chain) stems from a study of T-cell reconstitution after alpha-beta-depleted transplantation in children. Germline values: CDR1 SGHDT, CDR2 YYEEEE. V trimming: 1 base; J trimming: 2 bases; junction bases outside the gene matches: 9. CDR3 length: 18 amino acids. This clonotype has ten or more counts. Using unique molecular identifiers, the investigators prepared the TCRbeta library. Each CDR3 protein is one row after TCRdb ran MiXCR on the PCR reads. This sample has tens of thousands of distinct CDR3 sequences; roughly 4.4% occur once, and the top ten carry 15% to 20%. This clonotype originated in a boy under three years old who had a stem cell transplant for acute myeloid leukemia, so the T cells may come from the graft donor. Specimen: PBMCs, mostly from graft donor cells, collected 180 days after TCRalphabeta/CD19-depleted stem cell transplant. This rearrangement joins TRBV5-6 to TRBJ2-1, with 10 bases matching TRBD2. The CDR3 sequence: CASSLISGGPRTYNEQFF. In DNA, the CDR3 is TGTGCCAGCAGCTTGATTAGCGGGGGGCCAAGGACCTACAATGAGCAGTTCTTC.